Below, 32 T cell receptor beta chains from the same sample are listed, as sequenced in a study of blood T cell repertoires in COVID-19. Profiling relied on immunoSEQ multiplex PCR, and the TCRdb table lists in-frame clones only, not all of them. The top ten clones hold around 2.7% of a sample with roughly 160,000 clones, around four fifths of them seen once. The sample was peripheral blood. All receptors come from a woman older than 75 with COVID-19, enrolled during active disease.

This sequence joins TRBV7-3 and TRBJ2-2, with 9 bases fitting TRBD2. This CDR3 is built from 15 residues. The germline gives CDR1 SGHTA, CDR2 FQGTGA. V dropped 3 bases and J dropped 3; count of bases not matched to a gene: 2. Written as DNA, the CDR3 is TGTGCCAGCAGCTTGGCTAGCGGGGACACCGGGGAGCTGTTTTTT. Its protein product is CASSLASGDTGELFF.

J is TRBJ1-2 and V is TRBV3-1 (or the pseudogene TRBV3-2); D is unresolved. Trimming shortened V by 8 bases and J by 2 bases, and 6 bases separated the two germline ends. Germline CDR1 reads LGHDT; CDR2 reads YNNKEL (reference sequence). The length of the CDR3 is 11 residues. CDR3 region: CASGTNYGYTF. The CDR3 bases are TGTGCCAGCGGCACGAACTATGGCTACACCTTC.

The CDR3 region is CASSFWLAGGPSRVDTQYF. The CDR3 region has the DNA TGTGCCAGCAGCTTCTGGCTAGCGGGGGGGCCGAGCCGGGTAGATACGCAGTATTTT. The chain combines TRBV5-4 with TRBJ2-3, with 12 bases aligning to TRBD2. V shed 2 bases, J shed 5 bases, and the junction held 15 bases outside the gene matches. The germline CDR1 and CDR2 sequences are SGHNT and YYREEE (reference sequence). The CDR3 consists of 19 residues.

The CDR3 coding sequence is TGTGCCAGCAGCCAGGCAAGCGGGGGTGATGAGCAGTTCTTC. This codes for CASSQASGGDEQFF. This chain connects TRBV5-4 to TRBJ2-1; 8 bases align to TRBD2. The CDR3 is made up of 14 amino acids. Germline CDR1 and CDR2: SGHNT and YYREEE (reference sequence). J was trimmed by 8 bases and V by 4 bases; bases with no gene match: 8. Full variable domain (rest looked up from reference TRBV5-4 and TRBJ2-1): ETGVTQSPTHLIKTRGQQVTLRCSSQSGHNTVSWYQQALGQGPQFIFQYYREEENGRGNFPPRFSGLQFPNYSSELNVNALELDDSALYLCASSQASGGDEQFFGPGTRLTVL.

This clone was observed once. This chain joins TRBV4-2 and TRBJ2-1; tentative D call: TRBD2 (5 bases). The CDR3 totals 13 residues. The ends were cut back, 0 bases at V and 14 bases at J, with 14 bases in the middle. CDR1 is LGHNA, CDR2 YNFKEQ, per germline. CDR3 coding DNA: TGTGCCAGCAGCCAAGAATCACGGAGGCAGGAGTTCTTC. This sequence encodes CASSQESRRQEFF.

This clone was detected once. The chain combines TRBV3-1 (or the pseudogene TRBV3-2) with TRBJ2-7, with 9 bases aligning to TRBD2. This CDR3 contains 15 residues. Trimming took 4 bases from V and 2 from J; bases not matched to a gene: 6. Germline-derived CDR1 and CDR2 are LGHDT and YNNKEL (reference sequence). CDR3 in amino acids: CASSPGVAGAYEQYF. As DNA, the CDR3 is TGTGCCAGCAGCCCCGGAGTAGCGGGAGCCTACGAGCAGTACTTC.

The chain joins TRBV15 to TRBJ1-4, with D maybe TRBD1 (6 bases). Trimming removed 7 bases at V and 0 bases at J, with 15 bases between. The CDR3 has 16 residues. CDR1 and CDR2 (germline): LNHNV, YYDKDF (reference sequence). This CDR3 is CATTPTGGATNEKLFF. The DNA of the CDR3 is TGTGCCACCACCCCGACAGGAGGTGCAACTAATGAAAAACTGTTTTTT.

This chain joins TRBV7-7 and TRBJ2-3, with D hard to call. Germline values: CDR1 SSHAT, CDR2 FNYEAQ (reference sequence). The V and J ends lost 5 bases and 0 bases respectively, with 12 bases between them. CDR3 length: 15 residues. CDR3 region: CASSPQASSTDTQYF. DNA of the CDR3: TGTGCCAGCAGCCCTCAGGCGTCTAGCACAGATACGCAGTATTTT.

This clone was observed a handful of times. CDR3 DNA: TGTGCCAGCAGCTTGGGGGCTAGCGGGAGAAATGAGCAGTTCTTC. It yields the protein CASSLGASGRNEQFF. This chain joins TRBV5-8 and TRBJ2-1; the match to TRBD2 covers 10 bases. V shed 0 bases and J 7 bases; nucleotides not matched to a gene: 4. CDR3 length: 15 residues. Germline V gene sequence: CDR1 SGHTS, CDR2 YDEGEE.

The chain uses TRBV18 and TRBJ1-1, with TRBD1 as a possible D gene (5 bases). Germline CDR1 and CDR2: KGHSH and LQKENI. This CDR3 is built from 15 residues. Trimming pared 10 bases from V and 6 bases from J, leaving 24 bases between. For the CDR3, the DNA is TGTGCCACTCAACCCCGTTACAGGTCTAGCGCTGAAGCTTTCTTT. Protein sequence: CATQPRYRSSAEAFF.

The chain couples TRBV5-6 to TRBJ2-7, with 10 positions matching TRBD1. The CDR3 has 15 residues. From germline, CDR1 is SGHDT and CDR2 YYEEEE. V shed 4 bases, J shed 2 bases, and the junction held 6 bases outside the gene matches. CDR3 nucleotide sequence: TGTGCCAGCAGCCAGGGACAGGGGAGACCCTACGAGCAGTACTTC. It encodes CASSQGQGRPYEQYF.

The J gene is TRBJ2-7, the V gene TRBV5-1, with D perhaps matching TRBD1 (6 bases). The germline gives CDR1 SGHRS, CDR2 YFSETQ. This CDR3 has 14 amino acids. V shed 4 bases and J shed 3 bases, with 14 bases lying between them. CDR3 in amino acids: CASSPSTGLYEQYF. CDR3 nucleotides: TGCGCCAGCAGCCCTTCGACAGGACTCTACGAGCAGTACTTC. The entire variable domain, with the rest obtained from reference TRBV5-1 and TRBJ2-7, is as follows: KAGVTQTPRYLIKTRGQQVTLSCSPISGHRSVSWYQQTPGQGLQFLFEYFSETQRNKGNFPGRFSGRQFSNSRSEMNVSTLELGDSALYLCASSPSTGLYEQYFGPGTRLTVT.

The V and J genes are TRBV10-1 and TRBJ2-3; TRBD2 might be the D (6 bases). V was pared by 6 bases and J by 0 bases, with 7 bases between. CDR1 and CDR2 from the germline V gene are WNHNN and SYGVQD (reference sequence). CDR3 length: 13 amino acids. The CDR3, as DNA: TGCGCCAGCAGGGGACTTAGCACAGATACGCAGTATTTT. It translates to CASRGLSTDTQYF.

This clone appeared a single time. The V call is TRBV11-2, the J call TRBJ1-6; 7 nucleotides match TRBD1. The CDR3 covers 14 residues. The J segment lost 5 bases and the V segment lost 5 bases, leaving 3 bases of the junction unmatched. CDR1 and CDR2 from the germline V gene are SGHAT and FQNNGV. This chain's CDR3 is CASSRTGNNSPLHF. CDR3 DNA: TGTGCCAGCAGCCGGACAGGAAATAATTCACCCCTCCACTTT.

This rearrangement joins TRBV10-3 to TRBJ1-1, with D tentatively TRBD1 (6 bases). The V end lost 6 bases, the J end lost 0 bases, and 8 bases lay between the germline ends. Germline V gene sequence: CDR1 ENHRY, CDR2 SYGVKD. CDR3 length: 13 amino acids. CDR3 amino acids: CAIRQGLNTEAFF. Here the CDR3 DNA reads TGTGCCATCAGACAGGGATTGAACACTGAAGCTTTCTTT.

The chain combines TRBV5-1 with TRBJ2-1; D is possibly TRBD2 (7 bases). Germline V gene sequence: CDR1 SGHRS, CDR2 YFSETQ. The CDR3 consists of 11 residues. Trimming removed 8 bases at V and 14 bases at J, with 17 bases between. CDR3 loop: CASYKGGEEFF. The CDR3 DNA sequence: TGCGCCAGTTATAAAGGGGGGGAGGAGTTCTTC.

This chain links TRBV6-2 or TRBV6-3 with TRBJ1-6; D may be TRBD1 (6 bases). The CDR3 is 16 residues long. V gave up 3 bases and J gave up 8 bases, with 17 bases separating them. Germline CDR1 reads MNHEY; CDR2 reads SVGEGT. This CDR3 is CASSYQGSMAYSPLHF. CDR3 nucleotide sequence: TGTGCCAGCAGTTATCAGGGGTCGATGGCTTATTCACCCCTCCACTTT.

There are a few counts of this clone. The rearrangement uses TRBV5-4 and TRBJ2-7; possibly TRBD2 for D (6 bases). Looked up from germline, CDR1 is SGHNT and CDR2 is YYREEE (reference sequence). This CDR3 is 14 amino acids long. Trimming took 0 bases from V and 7 from J, leaving 14 bases between them. The CDR3 loop is CASSLAGGKQEQYF. The CDR3 DNA reads as TGTGCCAGCAGCTTGGCCGGGGGTAAGCAAGAGCAGTACTTC. Complete variable domain (other parts from reference TRBV5-4 and TRBJ2-7): ETGVTQSPTHLIKTRGQQVTLRCSSQSGHNTVSWYQQALGQGPQFIFQYYREEENGRGNFPPRFSGLQFPNYSSELNVNALELDDSALYLCASSLAGGKQEQYFGPGTRLTVT.

The sample holds a few counts of this clone. The chain recombines TRBV19 with TRBJ1-1; no reliable D call. In germline, CDR1 is LNHDA, CDR2 SQIVND (reference sequence). Trimming left V 4 bases short and J 4 bases short, with 16 bases between. The CDR3 sequence is 15 residues long. CDR3 loop: CASSTSQRGSTEAFF. As DNA, the CDR3 is TGTGCCAGTAGTACTTCCCAACGGGGAAGCACTGAAGCTTTCTTT.

This chain joins TRBV6-2 or TRBV6-3 and TRBJ1-5, with TRBD1 matching 9 bases. J was trimmed by 1 base and V by 5 bases; bases with no gene match: 9. CDR1 and CDR2 (germline): MNHEY, SVGEGT. CDR3 length: 17 amino acids. The CDR3 nucleotides read TGTGCCAGCAGTCCCGGGACAGGGCGGAAAAGCAATCAGCCCCAGCATTTT. Amino acid sequence: CASSPGTGRKSNQPQHF.

The V gene is TRBV19, the J gene TRBJ1-2; TRBD1 aligns across 10 bases. The V gene's germline CDR1 is LNHDA and CDR2 SQIVND (reference sequence). The CDR3 has 15 amino acids. The ends lost 6 bases at V and 4 bases at J; junction bases unmatched: 8. The DNA of the CDR3 is TGTGCCAGTAGCCACGGGACAGGGGAGGGCTATGGCTACACCTTC. Translating gives CASSHGTGEGYGYTF.

About this clone: Other DNA sequences of this sample code for an identical CDR3. This chain joins TRBV18 and TRBJ1-1; the D is unclear. Per germline, CDR1 KGHSH and CDR2 LQKENI. Trimming took 3 bases from V and 1 from J, leaving 6 bases between them. The CDR3 contains 13 residues. Here the CDR3 reads CASSPAENTEAFF. The CDR3 DNA sequence: TGTGCCAGCTCACCGGCAGAGAACACTGAAGCTTTCTTT.

The CDR3 here is CASSQPGQGAREQYF. CDR3 sequence (DNA): TGTGCCAGCAGTCAACCGGGACAGGGGGCGAGGGAGCAGTACTTC. This chain links TRBV28 with TRBJ2-7, with TRBD1 matching 12 bases. Unmatched junction bases numbered 9, after V lost 5 bases and J lost 7 bases. CDR1 is MDHEN and CDR2 is SYDVKM in the germline V gene. The CDR3 loop spans 15 amino acids.

The chain joins TRBV6-5 to TRBJ2-4, with D maybe TRBD2 (7 bases). V was trimmed by 8 bases and J by 6 bases, leaving 17 bases between them. The CDR3 totals 14 residues. In germline, CDR1 is MNHEY, CDR2 SVGAGI. CDR3 nucleotides: TGTGCCAGCGGGCGTTCGAGGGGGGGAAACATTCAGTACTTC. Residues: CASGRSRGGNIQYF.

The V call is TRBV5-4, the J call TRBJ2-2; D unclear. The CDR3 loop spans 14 amino acids. Germline V gene lookup returns CDR1 SGHNT and CDR2 YYREEE (reference sequence). Trimming stripped 4 bases from V and 3 bases from J, with 10 bases between. The CDR3 DNA sequence: TGTGCCAGCAGCCGACTCTTCCACACCGGGGAGCTGTTTTTT. Its translation: CASSRLFHTGELFF. The full variable domain, its missing parts supplied by reference TRBV5-4 and TRBJ2-2, is ETGVTQSPTHLIKTRGQQVTLRCSSQSGHNTVSWYQQALGQGPQFIFQYYREEENGRGNFPPRFSGLQFPNYSSELNVNALELDDSALYLCASSRLFHTGELFFGEGSRLTVL.

The V call is TRBV2, the J call TRBJ2-5; TRBD2 agrees at 9 bases. V dropped 7 bases and J dropped 2; count of bases not matched to a gene: 8. This CDR3 has 15 amino acids. Germline CDR1 SNHLY, CDR2 FYNNEI. The CDR3 DNA is TGTGCCAGCATTCCGCCTAGCGGGATTCAAGAGACCCAGTACTTC. Protein sequence: CASIPPSGIQETQYF.

CDR3 sequence reads: CSASRDRRSYNEQFF. The CDR3 DNA reads as TGCAGTGCTAGTAGGGACAGGAGGTCCTACAATGAGCAGTTCTTC. V and J are TRBV20-1 and TRBJ2-1, with TRBD1 matching over 8 bases. The germline V gene has CDR1 DFQATT and CDR2 SNEGSKA (reference sequence). The length of the CDR3 is 15 residues. V trimming: 3 bases; J trimming: 1 base; junction bases outside the gene matches: 5.

The rearrangement links TRBV2 to TRBJ1-2; D gene ambiguous. The CDR3 covers 17 residues. Germline V CDR1 and CDR2: SNHLY, FYNNEI. Trimming took 8 bases from V and 7 from J, leaving 29 bases between them. The chain's CDR3 is CASPTSISSLRMIGYTF. Written as DNA, the CDR3 is TGTGCCAGCCCCACATCGATTTCGAGTCTGAGGATGATTGGCTACACCTTC.

The chain carries TRBV5-6 and TRBJ2-7; D possibly corresponds to TRBD2 (5 bases). The germline V gene has CDR1 SGHDT and CDR2 YYEEEE. V was cut by 0 bases and J by 2 bases, with 12 bases left in between. The CDR3 consists of 15 residues. CDR3 bases: TGTGCCAGCAGCTTGGGTAGCGAGTACCCCTACGAGCAGTACTTC. Translated: CASSLGSEYPYEQYF. The variable domain in full, completed from reference TRBV5-6 and TRBJ2-7, reads DAGVTQSPTHLIKTRGQQVTLRCSPKSGHDTVSWYQQALGQGPQFIFQYYEEEERQRGNFPDRFSGHQFPNYSSELNVNALLLGDSALYLCASSLGSEYPYEQYFGPGTRLTVT.

The chain uses TRBV14 and TRBJ1-6; 9 bases map to TRBD1. The germline V gene encodes CDR1 SGHDN and CDR2 FVKESK. J was trimmed by 11 bases and V by 1 base; bases with no gene match: 15. CDR3 size: 18 residues. CDR3 sequence: CASSQGQPGTGTGPPLHF. In DNA form, the CDR3 reads TGTGCCAGCAGCCAAGGGCAGCCAGGGACAGGGACGGGCCCACCCCTCCACTTT.

This rearrangement joins TRBV18 to TRBJ1-1, with 8 bases aligning to TRBD1. Unmatched junction bases numbered 5, after V lost 5 bases and J lost 0 bases. Germline CDR1 reads KGHSH; CDR2 reads LQKENI. The CDR3 loop spans 15 amino acids. The CDR3 coding sequence is TGTGCCAGCTCAGCCGGACAGGGAATGAACACTGAAGCTTTCTTT. It specifies CASSAGQGMNTEAFF.

The DNA for the CDR3 is TGTGCCAGCAGACAGGCGACGCGTGGCTACACCTTC. Translated: CASRQATRGYTF. The rearrangement joins TRBV6-5 to TRBJ1-2; weak D call: TRBD1 (5 bases). With 6 bases removed from V and 7 bases from J, the gap between germline ends came to 12 bases. CDR1 MNHEY and CDR2 SVGAGI come from the germline V gene. The CDR3 runs 12 residues.